The clone carrying this TCR beta chain ranks as hyperexpanded. Germline CDR1 is SGHRS and CDR2 is YFSETQ. The CDR3 runs 15 residues. V dropped 4 bases and J dropped 1; count of bases not matched to a gene: 5. The data stem from a study of T cells and Merkel cell carcinoma outcomes. Data came from immunoSEQ multiplex PCR; TCRdb stores just in-frame clones and leaves some out. The profile covers fewer than 2,500 clones, with roughly four fifths appearing a single time and roughly 28% taken by the ten largest. V usage is TRBV5-1 and J usage is TRBJ1-1; the match to TRBD1 covers 9 bases. The TCR was taken from a human donor with Merkel cell carcinoma. The sample was tumor tissue from Merkel cell carcinoma. In nucleotides, the CDR3 is TGCGCCAGCAGCATTGGGACAGGGTGGAACACTGAAGCTTTCTTT. It encodes CASSIGTGWNTEAFF.